This TCR beta chain was documented in a study of blood T cell repertoires in COVID-19. CDR3 size: 14 residues. The germline V gene encodes CDR1 MNHEY and CDR2 SVGAGI. The J segment lost 4 bases and the V segment lost 7 bases, leaving 10 bases of the junction unmatched. Method: immunoSEQ multiplex PCR; TCRdb's copy keeps in-frame clones and lacks some. The data contain about 170,000 clones, roughly 93% of them singletons. The rearrangement joins TRBV6-5 to TRBJ2-7; 7 bases map to TRBD1. The sequence derives from a young man with COVID-19, enrolled during active disease. What was sequenced was peripheral blood. Written as DNA, the CDR3 is TGTGCCAGCACTGGACTGCCGACAGGGTACGAGCAGTACTTC. As protein: CASTGLPTGYEQYF.